Presented here are 10 T cell receptor beta chains from one specimen sequenced in a study of early T cells in non-severe SARS-CoV-2 infection. TCRdb reanalysed the 5' RACE reads using MiXCR and keeps one entry per CDR3 protein. The repertoire consists of tens of thousands of distinct CDR3 sequences, with more than 7% occurring once and the leading ten covering around 15%. The sequenced sample was whole blood, obtained at baseline. These receptors were collected from an adult who was a healthcare worker with PCR-confirmed SARS-CoV-2 infection or an uninfected control (not recorded which).

This clonotype was counted many times. The chain employs TRBV5-1 and TRBJ2-5; possibly TRBD1 or TRBD2 for D (5 bases each). The CDR3 has 14 residues. Trimming pared 0 bases from V and 2 bases from J, leaving 8 bases between. Germline V CDR1 and CDR2: SGHRS, YFSETQ. The CDR3 DNA follows: TGCGCCAGCAGCTTGGAGTGGGGGCAAGAGACCCAGTACTTC. Its translation is CASSLEWGQETQYF.

This clonotype was seen a few times. The rearrangement uses TRBV20-1 and TRBJ2-7, with 7 positions matching TRBD2. Losses at the gene ends were 4 bases for V and 2 bases for J; bases not matched to a gene: 8. This CDR3 is 14 amino acids long. The germline CDR1 and CDR2 sequences are DFQATT and SNEGSKA (reference sequence). Here the CDR3 reads CSAIKDGTTYEQYF. The CDR3 nucleotides are TGCAGTGCTATAAAGGACGGGACTACCTACGAGCAGTACTTC.

The chain couples TRBV6-5 to TRBJ2-5, with 13 bases matching TRBD2. The CDR3 runs 17 residues. J gave up 1 base and V 6 bases, and 8 bases lay outside the gene matches. Per the germline V gene, CDR1 is MNHEY and CDR2 is SVGAGI. The CDR3 protein is CASSPGLAGVRQETQYF. In DNA form, the CDR3 reads TGTGCCAGCAGCCCCGGACTAGCGGGAGTTCGCCAAGAGACCCAGTACTTC.

CDR3 nucleotide sequence: TGTGCCAGCAGTTTTCCGCCCTTTTTGACAGGGGGCCGGGCTGAAGCTTTCTTT. Protein: CASSFPPFLTGGRAEAFF. The rearrangement uses TRBV12-3 or TRBV12-4 and TRBJ1-1, with 10 bases aligning to TRBD1. J lost 6 bases, V lost 3 bases, and 16 bases had no gene match. The CDR3 length is 18 residues.

There are many counts of this clonotype. This sequence joins TRBV7-3 and TRBJ2-2; no firm D call. Trimming took 1 base from V and 3 from J, leaving 9 bases between them. Germline CDR1 reads SGHTA; CDR2 reads FQGTGA. The CDR3 is made up of 15 amino acids. In DNA form, the CDR3 reads TGTGCCAGCAGCTTAAATATGGGATACACCGGGGAGCTGTTTTTT. Translation: CASSLNMGYTGELFF.

As for this clonotype: At one end the junction does not follow the germline gene, possibly because of a read error. The rearrangement joins TRBV5-1 to TRBJ1-5; D not resolved. This CDR3 has 15 amino acids. CDR1 is SGHRS and CDR2 is YFSETQ in the germline V gene. The CDR3 sequence is CASSLGFGSNQPQLF. CDR3 nucleotide sequence: TGCGCCAGCAGCTTGGGTTTCGGGAGCAATCAGCCCCAGCTTTTT.

This clonotype was seen ten or more times. The chain is built from TRBV7-3 and TRBJ2-3; D may match TRBD1 or TRBD2 (5 bases each). Germline assignment: CDR1 SGHTA and CDR2 FQGTGA. V was cut by 7 bases and J by 0 bases, with 14 bases left in between. CDR3 size: 15 residues. The CDR3 region has the DNA TGTGCCAGCACCTTTAGAGGGGCGAGCACAGATACGCAGTATTTT. This gives the protein CASTFRGASTDTQYF.

The V call is TRBV20-1, the J call TRBJ2-2; no clear D gene. The germline V gene encodes CDR1 DFQATT and CDR2 SNEGSKA (reference sequence). V lost 5 bases to trimming and J lost 5 bases, with 15 bases between them. This CDR3 is 14 amino acids long. CDR3 sequence (DNA): TGCAGTGCTCCATCCGAGACTCCTACCGGGGAGCTGTTTTTT. Its protein product is CSAPSETPTGELFF.

The chain carries TRBV7-9 and TRBJ2-3, with D perhaps matching TRBD2 (6 bases). Germline assignment: CDR1 SEHNR and CDR2 FQNEAQ (reference sequence). V was trimmed by 4 bases and J by 2 bases, leaving 13 bases between them. This CDR3 has 15 amino acids. CDR3 protein: CASSSSSGLTDTQYF. CDR3 sequence (DNA): TGTGCCAGCAGCTCCTCGAGCGGGCTCACAGATACGCAGTATTTT.

The sample holds a few counts of this clonotype. The V gene is TRBV12-3 or TRBV12-4, the J gene TRBJ2-5; TRBD1 agrees at 8 bases. CDR3 length: 15 amino acids. V was pared by 4 bases and J by 4 bases, with 8 bases of the junction left unmatched. The CDR3 nucleotides are TGTGCCAGCAGTTACGGACAGGGAGACGGAGAGACCCAGTACTTC. It specifies CASSYGQGDGETQYF.